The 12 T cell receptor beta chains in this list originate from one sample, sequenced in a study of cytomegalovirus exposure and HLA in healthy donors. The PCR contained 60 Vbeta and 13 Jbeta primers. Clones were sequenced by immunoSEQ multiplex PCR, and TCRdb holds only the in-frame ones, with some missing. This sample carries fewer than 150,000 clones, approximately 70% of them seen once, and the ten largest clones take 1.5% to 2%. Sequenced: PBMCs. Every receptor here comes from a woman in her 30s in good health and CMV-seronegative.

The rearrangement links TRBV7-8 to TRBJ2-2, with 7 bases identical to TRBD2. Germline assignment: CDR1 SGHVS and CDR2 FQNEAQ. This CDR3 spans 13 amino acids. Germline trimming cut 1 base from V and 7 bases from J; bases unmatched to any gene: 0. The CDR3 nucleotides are TGTGCCAGCAGCTTAGGGGGGGGCGGGGAGCTGTTTTTT. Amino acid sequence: CASSLGGGGELFF.

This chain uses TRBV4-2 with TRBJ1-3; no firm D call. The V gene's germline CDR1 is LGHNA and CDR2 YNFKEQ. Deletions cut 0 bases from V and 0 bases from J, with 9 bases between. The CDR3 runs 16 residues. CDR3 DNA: TGTGCCAGCAGCCAAGATCATCGGAGCTCTGGAAACACCATATATTTT. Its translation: CASSQDHRSSGNTIYF.

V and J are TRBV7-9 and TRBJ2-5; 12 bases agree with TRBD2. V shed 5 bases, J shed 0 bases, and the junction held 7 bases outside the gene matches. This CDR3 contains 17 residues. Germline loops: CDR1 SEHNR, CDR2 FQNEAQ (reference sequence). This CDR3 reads CASSPRTSGTYQETQYF. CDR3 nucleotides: TGTGCCAGCAGCCCCCGGACTAGCGGGACCTACCAAGAGACCCAGTACTTC.

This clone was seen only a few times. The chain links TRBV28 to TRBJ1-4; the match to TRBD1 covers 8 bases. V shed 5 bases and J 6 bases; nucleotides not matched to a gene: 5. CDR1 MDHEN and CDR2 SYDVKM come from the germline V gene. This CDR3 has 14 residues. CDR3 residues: CASSATGEDEKLFF. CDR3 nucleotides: TGTGCCAGCAGTGCGACAGGGGAAGATGAAAAACTGTTTTTT.

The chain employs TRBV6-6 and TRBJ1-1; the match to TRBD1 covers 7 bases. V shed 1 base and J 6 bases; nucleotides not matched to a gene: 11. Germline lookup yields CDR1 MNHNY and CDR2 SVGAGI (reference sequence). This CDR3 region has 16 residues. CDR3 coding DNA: TGTGCCAGCAGTTACTGGACAGGACAAGAGCGGGCTGAAGCTTTCTTT. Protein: CASSYWTGQERAEAFF.

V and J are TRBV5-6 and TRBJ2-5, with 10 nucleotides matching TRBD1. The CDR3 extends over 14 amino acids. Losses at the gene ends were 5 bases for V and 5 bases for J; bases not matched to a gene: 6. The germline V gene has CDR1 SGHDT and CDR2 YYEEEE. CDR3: CASSGTGVMETQYF. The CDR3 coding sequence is TGTGCCAGCAGTGGGACAGGGGTTATGGAGACCCAGTACTTC.

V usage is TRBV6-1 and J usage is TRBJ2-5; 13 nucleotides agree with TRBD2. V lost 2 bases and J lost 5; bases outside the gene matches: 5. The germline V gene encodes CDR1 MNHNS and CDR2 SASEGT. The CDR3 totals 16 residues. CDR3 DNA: TGTGCCAGCAGTGAATGGGGACTAGCGGGGTGGGAGACCCAGTACTTC. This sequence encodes CASSEWGLAGWETQYF.

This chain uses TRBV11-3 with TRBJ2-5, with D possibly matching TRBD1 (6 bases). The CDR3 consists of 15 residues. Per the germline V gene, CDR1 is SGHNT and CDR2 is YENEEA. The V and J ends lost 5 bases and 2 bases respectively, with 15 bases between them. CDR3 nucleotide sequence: TGTGCCAGCAGCCGAGGACAGCCCGGACAAGAGACCCAGTACTTC. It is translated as CASSRGQPGQETQYF. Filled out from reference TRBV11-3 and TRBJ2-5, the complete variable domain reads EAGVVQSPRYKIIEKKQPVAFWCNPISGHNTLYWYLQNLGQGPELLIRYENEEAVDDSQLPKDRFSAERLKGVDSTLKIQPAELGDSAVYLCASSRGQPGQETQYFGPGTRLLVL.

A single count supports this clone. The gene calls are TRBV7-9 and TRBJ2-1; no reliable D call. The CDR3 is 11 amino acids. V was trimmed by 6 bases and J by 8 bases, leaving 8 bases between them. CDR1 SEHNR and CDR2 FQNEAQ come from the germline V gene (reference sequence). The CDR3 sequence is CASRSTDEQFF. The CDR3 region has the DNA TGTGCCAGCAGGTCCACGGATGAGCAGTTCTTC.

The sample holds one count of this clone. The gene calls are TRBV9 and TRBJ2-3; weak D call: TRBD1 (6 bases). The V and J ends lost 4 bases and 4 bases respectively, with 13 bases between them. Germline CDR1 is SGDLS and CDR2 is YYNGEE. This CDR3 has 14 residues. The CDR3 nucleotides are TGTGCCAGCAGCCTTACAGGGTCGTCAGATACGCAGTATTTT. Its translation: CASSLTGSSDTQYF.

The CDR3 nucleotides read TGTGCCAGCAGCTTGAGAGCAGATACGCAGTATTTT. It specifies CASSLRADTQYF. The chain carries TRBV5-8 and TRBJ2-3; D is ambiguous. This CDR3 region has 12 residues. V was trimmed by 1 base and J by 4 bases, leaving 4 bases between them. From germline, CDR1 is SGHTS and CDR2 YDEGEE.

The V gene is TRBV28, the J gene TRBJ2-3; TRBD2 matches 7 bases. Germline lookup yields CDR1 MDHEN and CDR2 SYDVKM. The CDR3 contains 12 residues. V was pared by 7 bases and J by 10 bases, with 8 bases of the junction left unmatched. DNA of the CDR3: TGTGCCAGCACCCCCCAGCGGGGCCCGCAGTATTTT. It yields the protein CASTPQRGPQYF.